This TCR beta chain stems from a study of blood T cell repertoires in COVID-19. Study context: Collection of acute and convalescent COVID-19 samples took place in the United States, Italy and Spain. Sample material is recorded as cDNA or gDNA derived from T cells, B-cell-depleted T cells, or PBMCs.

Original processing notes: Estimation of nucleated cell counts relied on the amplification of reference gene primers. Here immunoSEQ multiplex PCR was the method, and the copy in TCRdb shows in-frame clones only, minus some. V, J and clone size are those of that table, while D and trimming were read from the DNA. This sample has tens of thousands of clones, with about 88% found just once. The germline V gene encodes CDR1 MNHEY and CDR2 SMNVEV (reference sequence). This CDR3 region has 16 residues. V lost 2 bases, J lost 1 base, and 6 bases stayed unmatched. The specimen sequenced was peripheral blood. The chain combines TRBV27 with TRBJ2-3; 7 bases line up with TRBD1. The receptor comes from a woman between 65 and 79 years old in a cohort sampled during active COVID-19. The CDR3 here is CASSLIPGQRTDTQYF. Written as DNA, the CDR3 is TGTGCCAGCAGTTTAATCCCGGGACAGCGCACAGATACGCAGTATTTT.